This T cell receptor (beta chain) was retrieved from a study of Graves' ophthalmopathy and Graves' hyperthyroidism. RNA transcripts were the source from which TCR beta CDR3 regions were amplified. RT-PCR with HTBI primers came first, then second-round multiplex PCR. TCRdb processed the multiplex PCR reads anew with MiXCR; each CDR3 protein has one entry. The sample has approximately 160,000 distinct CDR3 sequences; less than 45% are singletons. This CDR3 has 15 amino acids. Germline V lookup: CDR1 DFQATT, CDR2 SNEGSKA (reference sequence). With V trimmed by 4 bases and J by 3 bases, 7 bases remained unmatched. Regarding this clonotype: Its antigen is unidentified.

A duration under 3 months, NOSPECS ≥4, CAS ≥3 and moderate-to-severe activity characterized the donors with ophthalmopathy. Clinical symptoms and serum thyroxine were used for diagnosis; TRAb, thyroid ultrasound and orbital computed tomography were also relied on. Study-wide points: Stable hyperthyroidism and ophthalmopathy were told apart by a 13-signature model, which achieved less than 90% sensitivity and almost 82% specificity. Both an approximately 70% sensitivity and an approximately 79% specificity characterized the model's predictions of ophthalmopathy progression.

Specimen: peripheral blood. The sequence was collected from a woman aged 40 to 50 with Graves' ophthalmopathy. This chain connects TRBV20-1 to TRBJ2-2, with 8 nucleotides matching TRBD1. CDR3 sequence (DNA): TGCAGTGCTATCTCAGGGGGCGGGGACACCGGGGAGCTGTTTTTT. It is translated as CSAISGGGDTGELFF.